The rows below give T cell receptor beta chains drawn from one sample of a study of CD8 T cells in ankylosing spondylitis. TCRdb re-called the 5' RACE reads with MiXCR, one entry per CDR3 protein. The sample carries around 99,000 distinct CDR3 sequences, about 8.8% recorded once. Sequenced input: blood, either unsorted or a sorted T cell fraction (not recorded which). Receptors originate from a male donor with ankylosing spondylitis or in good health (not recorded which). The CDR3 runs from the conserved cysteine through the conserved F or W. Not all rows give a size; the values are once, few, many and, for expanded clones, a class.

abundance	len	v_gene	j_gene	CDR3aa
NA	16	TRBV3-1	TRBJ2-3	CASSQAGTGNTDTQYF
many	14	TRBV20-1	TRBJ2-7	CSAPHSESSYEQYF
NA	14	TRBV12-5	TRBJ2-5	CASGPGLGRETQYF
few	13	TRBV7-2	TRBJ2-3	CASSLQVTDTQYF
many	16	TRBV9	TRBJ2-2	CASSVLGGQNTGELFF
many	13	TRBV7-2	TRBJ1-4	CASSSGPSGKLFF
many	15	TRBV29-1	TRBJ2-2	CSARWGYQRTGELFF
many	15	TRBV2	TRBJ2-7	CASSDFLAGVYEQYF
few	13	TRBV13	TRBJ1-3	CASSPSQGSPIYF
many	13	TRBV27	TRBJ2-3	CASSLSSTDTQYF
many	12	TRBV27	TRBJ1-1	CASSLGQGKAFF
NA	13	TRBV5-6	TRBJ2-1	CASSLVTRDEQFF
many	14	TRBV28	TRBJ2-3	CASSLMSRGNTQYF
many	15	TRBV12-3/TRBV12-4	TRBJ2-3	CASRGRGGGTDTQYF
many	14	TRBV30	TRBJ2-1	CAWSGTGSYNEQFF
many	11	TRBV28	TRBJ2-7	CASSSPYEQYF
many	14	TRBV10-3	TRBJ2-3	CAIWTSGETDTQYF
many	13	TRBV20-1	TRBJ2-1	CSAFDSSYNEQFF
few	14	TRBV29-1	TRBJ2-1	CSVVADRVMGEQFF
few	15	TRBV18	TRBJ2-2	CASSPQGAITGELFF
many	14	TRBV20-1	TRBJ2-5	CSARVAPTSQTQYF
many	17	TRBV14	TRBJ1-5	CASSQDRRGRSNQPQHF
many	13	TRBV20-1	TRBJ1-1	CSARDVEKGRAFF
many	16	TRBV7-2	TRBJ2-1	CASSLSSGGATNEQFF
few	16	TRBV13	TRBJ2-1	CASSSDGQATSAEQFF
many	17	TRBV29-1	TRBJ1-3	CSVEGIQAFNSGNTIYF
many	14	TRBV3-1	TRBJ2-1	CASSHSEGRREQFF
many	16	TRBV7-9	TRBJ1-6	CASSFDVGQGNSPLHF
many	15	TRBV20-1	TRBJ1-1	CSAREPQGLNTEAFF
few	15	TRBV2	TRBJ2-3	CASSEGGRGADTQYF
few	13	TRBV7-9	TRBJ2-2	CGLLGMNTGELFF
many	12	TRBV19	TRBJ2-7	CASGESSYEQYF
many	14	TRBV5-1	TRBJ1-5	CASSLGPRDQPQHF
many	14	TRBV5-1	TRBJ1-5	CASSSGQGGQPQHF
many	16	TRBV3-1	TRBJ2-1	CASSHWGLPYNERQFF
medium-sized	11	TRBV20-1	TRBJ2-5	CSASSGGTQYF
many	12	TRBV2	TRBJ1-5	CASQGTLQPQHF
many	15	TRBV11-2	TRBJ1-4	CASSPTGVKGEKLFF
many	15	TRBV4-2	TRBJ2-1	CASSQPGPAPIWQFF
many	14	TRBV12-3/TRBV12-4	TRBJ1-1	CASSSRTGNTEAFF
NA	14	TRBV9	TRBJ2-7	CASSPTTGGDEQYF
many	16	TRBV6-1	TRBJ1-2	CASSPVTGVGGYGYTF
many	13	TRBV28	TRBJ2-7	CASSHRNSYEQYF
many	14	TRBV20-1	TRBJ1-4	CSARVGRADEKLFF
many	14	TRBV20-1	TRBJ2-7	CSARDGIEAYEQYF
many	14	TRBV7-9	TRBJ1-5	CASSLAGGGEPQHF
many	12	TRBV11-2	TRBJ2-3	CASRSSMHTQYF
NA	16	TRBV29-1	TRBJ2-6	CSVLTGGASGANVLTF